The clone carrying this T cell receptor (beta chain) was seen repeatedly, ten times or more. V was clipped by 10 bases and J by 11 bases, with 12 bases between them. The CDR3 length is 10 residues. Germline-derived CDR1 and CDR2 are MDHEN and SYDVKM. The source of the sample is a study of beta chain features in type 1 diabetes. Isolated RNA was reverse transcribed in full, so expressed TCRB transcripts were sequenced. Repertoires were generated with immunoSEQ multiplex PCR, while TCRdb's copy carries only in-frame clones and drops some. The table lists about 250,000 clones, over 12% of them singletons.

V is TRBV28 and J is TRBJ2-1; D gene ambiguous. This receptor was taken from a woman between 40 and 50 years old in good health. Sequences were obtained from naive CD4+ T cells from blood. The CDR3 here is CATLRVKQFF. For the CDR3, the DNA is TGTGCCACGTTAAGAGTTAAGCAGTTCTTC.